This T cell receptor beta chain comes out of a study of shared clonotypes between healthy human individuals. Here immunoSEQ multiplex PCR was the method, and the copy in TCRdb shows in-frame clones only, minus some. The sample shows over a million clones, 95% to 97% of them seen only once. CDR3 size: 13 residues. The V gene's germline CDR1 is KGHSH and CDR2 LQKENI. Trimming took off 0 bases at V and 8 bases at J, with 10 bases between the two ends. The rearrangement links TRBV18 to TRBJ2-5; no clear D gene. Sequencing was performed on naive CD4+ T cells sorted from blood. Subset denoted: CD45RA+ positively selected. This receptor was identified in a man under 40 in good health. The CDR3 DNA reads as TGTGCCAGCTCACCACCGCCAGGTTCTACCCAGTACTTC. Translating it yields CASSPPPGSTQYF.